Listed below are T cell receptor beta chains from one sample, sequenced in a study of long-term antiretroviral therapy in people with HIV. TCRdb keeps only in-frame clones here, not all; method: immunoSEQ multiplex PCR. The data contain about 36,000 clones, 75% to 90% of them singletons. Material: unsorted PBMCs, obtained 3.4 years after starting antiretroviral therapy. These receptors all come from a man under 40 with HIV. Each CDR3 is given with its conserved first and last residue. D genes are given only for firm matches.

>TRBD1|TRBV28
CASSPTGSAGDTQYF
>.|TRBV7-2
CASSLEGIYEQYF
>TRBD2|TRBV6-5
CASMTGGDPGELFF
>.|TRBV28
CASSLGPNQPQHF
>.|TRBV5-5
CASSLGPSNQPQHF
>.|TRBV11-2
CASSPIGAIEQYF
>.|TRBV29-1
CSVEVPGYGYTF
>.|TRBV7-2
CASSLVPAGNIQYF
>.|TRBV27
CASSPIQTNQPQHF
>TRBD1|TRBV7-9
CASFPDRDYGYTF
>.|TRBV2
CASWKGSTDTQYF
>.|TRBV7-9
CASKDTNSYEQYF
>TRBD2|TRBV7-9
CASSFSGNTDTQYF
>TRBD2|TRBV30
CAWSESSGMTGANVLTF
>.|TRBV18
CASSPDRSYDVQYF
>.|TRBV15
CATSRDEQGSQHF
>TRBD1|TRBV4-1
CASSFSTLQGDTQYF
>TRBD1|TRBV9
CASSASTGGYGYTF
>TRBD2|TRBV5-1
CASSWGGGSYEQYF
>TRBD1|TRBV6-6
CASGTGENTGELFF
>.|TRBV9
CASSAPSSYEQYF
>.|TRBV11-2
CASSLAETGELFF
>.|TRBV2
CASRGLAFTFF
>.|TRBV19
CASRDGTYNEQFF
>TRBD1|TRBV6-1
CASSLQGGGYEQYF
>TRBD2|TRBV27
CASSPRTSGFYNEQFF
>.|TRBV4-3
CASSQADYSYNEQFF
>TRBD1|TRBV4-1
CASSQVQGQGQPQHF
>TRBD2|TRBV28
CASSLLSSGLLSYEQYF
>TRBD1|TRBV5-8
CASSLGWTGNGMNTEAFF
>.|TRBV7-9
CASSLGLSYNEQFF
>.|TRBV20-1
CSARADSTLFF
>.|TRBV28
CASSLVVREQYF
>TRBD1|TRBV9
CASSVVGQGSYGYTF
>.|TRBV4-1
CASSQEGLGGTGELFF
>.|TRBV5-6
CASSLSLGELFF
>TRBD1|TRBV28
CASSTTGAEQPQHF
>TRBD1|TRBV30
CAWSVSGGNEQFF
>.|TRBV19
CASSIWGLETEAFF
>TRBD1|TRBV10-3
CAIRGTGEAGEQYF
>.|TRBV11-2
CASSLSSYEQYF
>.|TRBV5-4
CASSSPRPYGTDYNEQFF
>.|TRBV19
CASSIDLGAEAFF
>TRBD2|TRBV9
CASSVLAGPNNEQFF
>.|TRBV28
CASSFTGGRGAFF
>.|TRBV6-5
CASSYGQISYTEAFF
>.|TRBV5-1
CASSKSGAGYGYTF
>.|TRBV14
CASSQGGNEKLFF
>.|TRBV28
CASSLTGMGQPQHF
>.|TRBV6-1
CASSHNQPQHF